A selection of T cell receptor beta chains follows, all from one sample in a study of regulatory T cells in long-lasting Graves disease. TCRdb reprocessed the multiplex PCR reads with MiXCR, giving one entry per CDR3 protein. The sample carries about 300,000 distinct CDR3 sequences, 18% recorded once. The source material was peripheral blood mononuclear cells (PBMCs), sampled at new diagnosis, from a patient treated with antithyroid drugs. The receptors here all came from a female donor with Graves disease. CDR3s include the opening cysteine and the closing phenylalanine or tryptophan. Each record gives: D gene, CDR3 length, V gene, J gene, clone size, CDR3 protein, CDR3 DNA. The D gene is left open where the match is weak. Not every row has a clone size; where given, it reads once, few, many or a size class.

NA	16	TRBV5-1	TRBJ1-2	many	CASSLDPVSQESGYTF	TGCGCCAGCAGCTTGGACCCGGTCAGCCAAGAATCCGGCTACACCTTC
TRBD1	16	TRBV7-2	TRBJ1-5	NA	CASSLAGTGGGQPQHF	TGTGCCAGCAGCTTAGCCGGGACAGGGGGCGGGCAGCCCCAGCATTTT
TRBD1	14	TRBV30	TRBJ1-2	NA	CAWSGDRESYGYTF	TGTGCCTGGAGTGGGGACAGGGAGAGCTATGGCTACACCTTC
NA	14	TRBV7-9	TRBJ2-5	many	CASSLPVGGETQYF	TGTGCCAGCAGCCTCCCGGTTGGGGGAGAGACCCAGTACTTC
TRBD2	17	TRBV6-2/TRBV6-3	TRBJ2-1	many	CASSEAIPSGREYEQFF	TGTGCCAGCAGTGAAGCAATACCTAGCGGGAGAGAGTATGAGCAGTTCTTC
NA	14	TRBV11-2	TRBJ2-7	many	CASSLVRQSYEQYF	TGTGCCAGCAGCTTAGTTCGCCAGTCCTACGAGCAGTACTTC
TRBD1	16	TRBV12-5	TRBJ1-2	many	CASGDGQGVLIYGYTF	TGTGCTAGTGGGGATGGACAGGGGGTCTTGATCTATGGCTACACCTTC
TRBD2	15	TRBV28	TRBJ2-3	many	CASSGTSGEGDTQYF	TGTGCCAGCAGTGGGACTAGCGGGGAGGGCGATACGCAGTATTTT
TRBD1	15	TRBV28	TRBJ2-7	many	CASSTAGQGTYEQYF	TGTGCCAGCAGTACCGCCGGACAGGGAACCTACGAGCAGTACTTC
NA	14	TRBV7-9	TRBJ1-2	few	CASSLGPGTDGYTF	TGTGCCAGCAGCTTAGGTCCAGGGACCGATGGCTACACCTTC
TRBD2	14	TRBV7-9	TRBJ2-7	NA	CASSFWTGGGEQYF	TGTGCCAGCAGCTTCTGGACGGGGGGTGGGGAGCAGTACTTC
NA	15	TRBV12-3/TRBV12-4	TRBJ1-4	many	CASRSTATTNEKLFF	TGTGCCAGCAGGTCTACAGCGACAACTAATGAAAAACTGTTTTTT
NA	13	TRBV6-1	TRBJ2-1	NA	CASSRDFSYEQFF	TGTGCCAGCAGCCGGGACTTCTCCTACGAGCAGTTCTTC
NA	11	TRBV5-1	TRBJ1-1	many	CASSLDRQAFF	TGCGCCAGCAGCTTGGACAGACAAGCTTTCTTT
NA	12	TRBV28	TRBJ2-1	many	CASSPLALEQFF	TGTGCCAGCAGCCCCCTAGCGCTGGAGCAGTTCTTC
NA	13	TRBV10-3	TRBJ2-3	many	CAISEFVADTQYF	TGTGCCATCAGTGAATTTGTGGCAGATACGCAGTATTTT
NA	13	TRBV6-1	TRBJ1-6	NA	CARGGSNNSPLHF	TGTGCCAGGGGAGGATCGAATAATTCACCCCTCCACTTT
TRBD2	18	TRBV12-3/TRBV12-4	TRBJ2-1	NA	CASSALKRGVGPNNEQFF	TGTGCCAGCAGTGCGCTAAAGCGGGGAGTGGGCCCTAACAATGAGCAGTTCTTC
NA	16	TRBV18	TRBJ1-1	few	CASSPLQRGTNTEAFF	TGTGCCAGCTCACCGCTCCAGAGGGGAACGAACACTGAAGCTTTCTTT
NA	16	TRBV28	TRBJ1-3	many	CASSFHRKSSGNTIYF	TGTGCCAGCAGTTTTCACAGGAAGAGCTCTGGAAACACCATATATTTT
TRBD2	15	TRBV2	TRBJ2-5	many	CASSGGVAGSETQYF	TGTGCCAGCAGCGGAGGGGTAGCGGGATCGGAGACCCAGTACTTC
NA	16	TRBV5-1	TRBJ2-1	few	CASRTLGLQVSDEQFF	TGCGCCAGCAGGACCCTAGGATTACAGGTTTCGGATGAGCAGTTCTTC
NA	14	TRBV27	TRBJ2-5	many	CASSHRKAGETQYF	TGTGCCAGCAGTCACCGAAAAGCTGGAGAGACCCAGTACTTC
NA	14	TRBV6-1	TRBJ1-1	many	CASSEARGGTEAFF	TGTGCCAGCAGTGAAGCGAGGGGGGGTACTGAAGCTTTCTTT
TRBD1	17	TRBV20-1	TRBJ2-6	many	CSALRGLSFSGANVLTF	TGCAGTGCACTGAGGGGGCTCTCGTTCTCTGGGGCCAACGTCCTGACTTTC
NA	13	TRBV20-1	TRBJ2-7	NA	CSARARGAYEQYF	TGCAGTGCAAGGGCCAGAGGGGCCTACGAGCAGTACTTC
NA	14	TRBV30	TRBJ1-2	many	CAWRGGQGVYGYTF	TGTGCCTGGAGGGGGGGGCAGGGCGTGTATGGCTACACCTTC
TRBD1	18	TRBV4-1	TRBJ2-7	NA	CASSQGIADRGFRGEQYF	TGCGCCAGCAGCCAAGGGATCGCGGACAGGGGTTTTCGAGGCGAGCAGTACTTC
TRBD1	13	TRBV5-1	TRBJ1-6	few	CASARDRVSPLHF	TGCGCCAGCGCCCGGGACAGGGTTTCACCCCTCCACTTT
NA	14	TRBV4-1	TRBJ2-3	many	CASSQDLNTDTQYF	TGCGCCAGCAGCCAGGACTTGAATACAGATACGCAGTATTTT
TRBD1	12	TRBV29-1	TRBJ1-1	many	CSVRTGVTEAFF	TGCAGCGTGCGGACAGGGGTGACTGAAGCTTTCTTT
NA	15	TRBV9	TRBJ1-5	many	CASSPNQGANQPQHF	TGTGCCAGCAGCCCCAACCAGGGCGCTAATCAGCCCCAGCATTTT
TRBD1	14	TRBV6-2/TRBV6-3	TRBJ1-1	NA	CASSRQGDGTEAFF	TGTGCCAGCAGTAGACAGGGCGACGGCACTGAAGCTTTCTTT
NA	16	TRBV2	TRBJ1-5	NA	CASSVEWPSGNQPQHF	TGTGCCAGCAGTGTGGAATGGCCCAGCGGTAATCAGCCCCAGCATTTT
NA	17	TRBV13	TRBJ2-5	many	CASSLGFGQKGEETQYF	TGTGCCAGCAGCTTAGGTTTTGGCCAAAAGGGGGAAGAGACCCAGTACTTC
NA	14	TRBV10-2	TRBJ2-5	many	CASSVNGRAGTQYF	TGCGCCAGCAGTGTAAACGGTCGAGCGGGGACCCAGTACTTC
NA	16	TRBV24-1	TRBJ2-5	many	CATSDFSTSRQETQYF	TGTGCCACCAGTGATTTCAGCACTAGCCGACAAGAGACCCAGTACTTC
TRBD2	14	TRBV20-1	TRBJ2-5	many	CSARGGSGGETQYF	TGCAGTGCTAGAGGGGGTAGCGGGGGAGAGACCCAGTACTTC
TRBD2	16	TRBV6-1	TRBJ2-7	many	CATRGVAGGGSQEQYF	TGTGCCACCCGGGGGGTCGCGGGAGGAGGCTCCCAGGAGCAGTACTTC
NA	14	TRBV29-1	TRBJ1-1	many	CSVDLGRVNSEAFF	TGCAGCGTTGATCTTGGCAGGGTTAACTCTGAAGCTTTCTTT
TRBD2	16	TRBV6-1	TRBJ2-2	many	CASSATSGGFSGELFF	TGTGCCAGCAGTGCGACTAGCGGGGGTTTCTCCGGGGAGCTGTTTTTT
NA	11	TRBV6-4	TRBJ2-7	NA	CASGNGYEQYF	TGTGCCAGCGGGAATGGCTACGAGCAGTACTTC
NA	15	TRBV19	TRBJ1-5	many	CATASGASGNQPQHF	TGTGCCACCGCTAGCGGGGCATCGGGCAATCAGCCCCAGCATTTT
NA	18	TRBV9	TRBJ1-3	NA	CASSAWTDPTFSGNTIYF	TGTGCCAGCAGCGCATGGACGGATCCTACCTTCTCTGGAAACACCATATATTTT
TRBD2	16	TRBV11-2	TRBJ2-3	once	CASSRARREGTDTQYF	TGTGCCAGCAGCCGAGCTCGGCGGGAGGGCACAGATACGCAGTATTTT
NA	13	TRBV4-1	TRBJ2-7	NA	CASSQIGFGEQYF	TGCGCCAGCAGCCAAATTGGGTTCGGCGAGCAGTACTTC
NA	15	TRBV3-1	TRBJ1-1	few	CASSLPRGGVTEAFF	TGTGCCAGCAGCCTACCCCGGGGAGGGGTCACTGAAGCTTTCTTT
TRBD1	12	TRBV12-3/TRBV12-4	TRBJ1-2	NA	CATGRDRGGYTF	TGTGCCACCGGAAGGGACAGGGGAGGCTACACCTTC
TRBD2	16	TRBV6-1	TRBJ2-3	NA	CASNNPQAAGDDTQYF	TGTGCCAGCAACAACCCGCAAGCAGCGGGAGACGATACGCAGTATTTT
TRBD2	15	TRBV9	TRBJ2-2	few	CASSPRGGDTGELFF	TGTGCCAGCAGCCCCCGGGGGGGGGACACCGGGGAGCTGTTTTTT
NA	13	TRBV29-1	TRBJ1-2	many	CSAGGGAGYGYTF	TGCAGCGCAGGAGGGGGTGCGGGCTATGGCTACACCTTC